The clone carrying this T cell receptor (beta chain) occurred a few times. Each CDR3 protein gets one entry after TCRdb re-called the 5' RACE reads with MiXCR. The sample shows under 60,000 distinct CDR3 sequences, 28% of them seen only once. CDR3 size: 15 residues. CDR1 and CDR2 (germline): MNHEY, SVGEGT. V lost 7 bases and J 7 bases, leaving 17 bases between the germline ends. The genes are TRBV6-2 or TRBV6-3 and TRBJ1-6; perhaps TRBD1 as D (5 bases). This TCR was sampled from a female donor with breast cancer. The sequenced material came from naive CD4+ T cells sorted from blood. Subset indicated: naive CD4+ T cells, CD4+CD45RA+CD25-. The CDR3 sequence: CASTRDDIRNSPLHF. DNA of the CDR3: TGTGCCAGCACCAGGGACGACATTCGCAATTCACCCCTCCACTTT.